This T cell receptor (beta chain) was captured in a study of blood T cell repertoires in COVID-19. As for the study in general: Some COVID-19 samples were acute and others convalescent; all came from the United States, Italy and Spain.

This CDR3 has 16 amino acids. The ends lost 5 bases at V and 0 bases at J; junction bases unmatched: 8. Germline values: CDR1 SGHNT, CDR2 YYREEE (reference sequence). Per the authors' pipeline: Nucleated cell counts were estimated from reference gene primer amplification. Assay used: immunoSEQ multiplex PCR; TCRdb lists only in-frame clones, some missing. V and J calls and clone size are those listed in that table; D and trimming were worked out from the DNA. Of under 200,000 clones in the sample, 80% to 90% are singletons; the top ten hold 2.1%. The chain joins TRBV5-4 to TRBJ2-5, with 9 nucleotides matching TRBD2. Sequencing was done on a sample of peripheral blood. The sequence came from a man between 65 and 85 years old with active or convalescent COVID-19. The CDR3 DNA sequence: TGTGCCAGCAGTTCGAGCGGGGGGATGTACCAAGAGACCCAGTACTTC. It is translated as CASSSSGGMYQETQYF.